The entry below gives a single T cell receptor (beta chain) sequence along with its context. Its target is unknown. Germline trimming cut 3 bases from V and 5 bases from J; bases unmatched to any gene: 5. This CDR3 comprises 14 residues. The sample belongs to a study of CD8 T cells in ankylosing spondylitis. Findings of the study overall: As reported, disease-linked clones showed significant enrichment in matched ankylosing spondylitis synovial fluid. Certain motif variants had earlier been reported in reactive arthritis synovial fluid and blood. Peripheral blood samples showed relatively rare disease-linked clones, and these clones were CD8+. Within ankylosing spondylitis blood, a TCR beta motif made up of seven or eight highly homologous variants appeared to be characteristic.

Each TCR beta library was made by quantitative 5'-RACE that incorporated molecular barcodes. TCRdb processed the 5' RACE reads anew with MiXCR; each CDR3 protein has one entry. The table includes over 600,000 distinct CDR3 sequences, 15% to 20% detected once. The TCR originated in a male donor with ankylosing spondylitis. Sequencing was done on a sample of blood, either unsorted or a sorted T cell fraction (not recorded which). The chain combines TRBV12-3 or TRBV12-4 with TRBJ2-7; 9 positions match TRBD1. CDR3 loop: CASSFGDRVHEQYF. CDR3 nucleotides: TGTGCCAGCAGTTTCGGGGACAGGGTCCACGAGCAGTACTTC.